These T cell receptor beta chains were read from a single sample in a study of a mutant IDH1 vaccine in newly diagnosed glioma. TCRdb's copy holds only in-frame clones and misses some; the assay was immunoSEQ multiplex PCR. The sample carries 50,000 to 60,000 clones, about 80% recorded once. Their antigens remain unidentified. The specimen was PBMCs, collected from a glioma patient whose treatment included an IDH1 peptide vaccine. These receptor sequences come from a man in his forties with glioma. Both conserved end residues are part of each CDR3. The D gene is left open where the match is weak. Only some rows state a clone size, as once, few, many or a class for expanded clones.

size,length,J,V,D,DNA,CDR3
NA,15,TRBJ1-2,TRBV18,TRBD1,TGTGCCAGCTCACCATATGGGACAGGGGCTAATGGCTACACCTTC,CASSPYGTGANGYTF
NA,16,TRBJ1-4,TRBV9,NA,TGTGCCAGCAGCGTAGGAGTGGGGGTCGAAGGTGAAAAACTGTTTTTT,CASSVGVGVEGEKLFF
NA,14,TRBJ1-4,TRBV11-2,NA,TGTGCCAGCAGCCTTGGTCAGGGCGGTGAAAAACTGTTTTTT,CASSLGQGGEKLFF
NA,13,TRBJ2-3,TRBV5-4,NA,TGTGCCAGCAGCACCGCGGGCAGAGATACGCAGTATTTT,CASSTAGRDTQYF
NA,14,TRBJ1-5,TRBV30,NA,TGTGCCTGGAGTAAGGGATCTAGCAATCAGCCCCAGCATTTT,CAWSKGSSNQPQHF
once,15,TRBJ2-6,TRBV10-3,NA,TGTGCCATCAGTGAGTGGGCCCCTGGGGCCAACGTCCTGACTTTC,CAISEWAPGANVLTF
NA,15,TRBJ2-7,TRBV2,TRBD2,TGTGCCAGCAGTGTGACTAGCGGGGGCCAATACGAGCAGTACTTC,CASSVTSGGQYEQYF
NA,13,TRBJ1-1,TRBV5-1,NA,TGCGCCAGCAGCCTAGGAGGCATCACTGAAGCTTTCTTT,CASSLGGITEAFF
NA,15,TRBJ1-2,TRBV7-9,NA,TGTGCCAGCAGCGGCGGACAGCTCGCTAACTATGGCTACACCTTC,CASSGGQLANYGYTF
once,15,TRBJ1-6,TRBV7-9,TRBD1,TGTGCCAGCAGTTCCCGGGACAGGAAGAATTCACCCCTCCACTTT,CASSSRDRKNSPLHF
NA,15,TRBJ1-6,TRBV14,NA,TGTGCCAGCAGCCCCAGGACGGGAGCCAATTCACCCCTCCACTTT,CASSPRTGANSPLHF
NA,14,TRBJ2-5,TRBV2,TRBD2,TGTGCCAGCAGTCCTAGCGGGGGTCCAGAGACCCAGTACTTC,CASSPSGGPETQYF
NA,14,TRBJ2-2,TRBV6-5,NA,TGTGCCAGCAGTTATGTTAGAAACACCGGGGAGCTGTTTTTT,CASSYVRNTGELFF
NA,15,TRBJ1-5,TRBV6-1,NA,TGTGCCAGCAGTGGGTCAGCCTATAGCAATCAGCCCCAGCATTTT,CASSGSAYSNQPQHF
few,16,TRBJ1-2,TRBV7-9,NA,TGTGCCAGCAGCTTAGGAGGTACGACAGAAGACTATGGCTACACCTTC,CASSLGGTTEDYGYTF
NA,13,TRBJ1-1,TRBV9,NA,TGTGCCAGCAGCGCGAGGGGGAACACTGAAGCTTTCTTT,CASSARGNTEAFF
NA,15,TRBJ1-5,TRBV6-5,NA,TGTGCCAGCAGCCCCGCGGTCCAGAGTACGTTAGCCCAGCATTTT,CASSPAVQSTLAQHF